This TCR beta chain was recorded in a study of regulatory T cells in long-lasting Graves disease. Study at large: With positive TSH receptor antibodies and over 5 years of antithyroid drugs, Graves' disease was considered persistent.

Time point denoted: persistent/refractory GD, antithyroid drugs over 5 years with positive TRAb. Extracted PBMC RNA gave rise to the TCR library. It was by American Thyroid Association guidelines that Graves' disease was diagnosed. Notes on the study in general: Since the sample size was small, accuracy may have been reduced. The study examined only peripheral blood, not thyroid tissue.

Researchers made TCR beta libraries by using iRepertoire HTBI primers and running Arm-PCR on CDR3 regions. TCRdb fed the multiplex PCR reads into MiXCR, producing one record per CDR3 protein. The sample consists of roughly 430,000 distinct CDR3 sequences, 21% of them appearing once. The sample holds many counts of this clonotype. Its antigen is unknown. This could be a read error, since a much larger clone is one nucleotide away. This TCR was recovered from a female donor with Graves disease. The material was peripheral blood mononuclear cells (PBMCs), obtained when the disease was refractory, from a patient treated with antithyroid drugs.

The CDR3 is CASSLDPGANVLTF. Here the CDR3 DNA reads TGTGCCAGCAGCTTAGACCCTGGGGCCAACGTCCTGACTTTC. The rearrangement links TRBV11-2 to TRBJ2-6; D is ambiguous. Germline CDR1 and CDR2: SGHAT and FQNNGV. The CDR3 sequence is 14 residues long. Between the trimmed V and J ends, which lost 0 bases and 2 bases, there was a span of 2 bases. The variable domain in full, completed from reference TRBV11-2 and TRBJ2-6, reads EAGVAQSPRYKIIEKRQSVAFWCNPISGHATLYWYQQILGQGPKLLIQFQNNGVVDDSQLPKDRFSAERLKGVDSTLKIQPAKLEDSAVYLCASSLDPGANVLTFGAGSRLTVL.